This T cell receptor beta chain originates from a study of T cells in narcolepsy. About the study: Patients with NT1 or NT2 and healthy control donors were enrolled.

Libraries were prepared by immunoSEQ multiplex PCR; TCRdb keeps only in-frame clonotypes and omits some of them. The sample lists about 40,000 clones; around 88% were seen once. On this clone itself: Its specificity is not known.

Trimming stripped 4 bases from V and 2 bases from J, with 12 bases between. Germline CDR1 and CDR2: SEHNR and FQNEAQ (reference sequence). The CDR3 runs to 14 residues. Findings and limits, study-wide: Some memory CD4+ repertoires had no autoreactive clone sequences. Autoreactive HCRT-specific and TRIB2-specific clonotypes were marked in same-patient CSF-versus-blood CD4+ comparisons. Blood of same and different patients, but not healthy controls, reportedly held recurring autoreactive clonotypes.

The receptor was derived from a human donor with narcolepsy. V and J are TRBV7-9 and TRBJ2-7; D might be TRBD1 (7 bases). Sequencing was done on a sample of CD45RA- memory CD4+ T cells from PBMCs. The CDR3 DNA reads as TGTGCCAGCAGCTCCCCCAGGGGGGCCTACGAGCAGTACTTC. The encoded protein is CASSSPRGAYEQYF.